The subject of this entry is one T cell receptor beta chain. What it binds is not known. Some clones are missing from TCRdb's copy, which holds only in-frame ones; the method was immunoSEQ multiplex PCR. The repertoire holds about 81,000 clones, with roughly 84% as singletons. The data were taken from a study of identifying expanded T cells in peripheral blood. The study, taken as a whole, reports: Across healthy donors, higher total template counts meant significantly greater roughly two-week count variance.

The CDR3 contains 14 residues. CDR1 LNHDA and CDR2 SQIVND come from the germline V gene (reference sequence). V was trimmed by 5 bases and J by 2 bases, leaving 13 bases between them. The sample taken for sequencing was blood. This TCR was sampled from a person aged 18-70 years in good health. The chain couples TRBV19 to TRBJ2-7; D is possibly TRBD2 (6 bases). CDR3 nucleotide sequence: TGTGCCAGTAGTGATTCGGCGGGGCCCTACGAGCAGTACTTC. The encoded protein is CASSDSAGPYEQYF.